This T cell receptor (beta chain) was obtained from a study of control samples from healthy donors and cancer patients. This CDR3 has 12 amino acids. Germline-derived CDR1 and CDR2 are SNHLY and FYNNEI. Trimming removed 10 bases from V and 8 bases from J, with 15 bases in between. Libraries were prepared by immunoSEQ multiplex PCR; TCRdb keeps only in-frame clonotypes and omits some of them. The sample carries roughly 200,000 clones, 90% to 95% recorded once. The source is a man aged 25-40 years in good health. The chain has TRBV2 and TRBJ2-1; D not resolved. Sequencing was done on a sample of blood. CDR3 sequence reads: CATAKTGDEQFF. CDR3 bases: TGTGCCACAGCGAAGACCGGCGATGAGCAGTTCTTC. Complete variable domain (other parts from reference TRBV2 and TRBJ2-1): EPEVTQTPSHQVTQMGQEVILRCVPISNHLYFYWYRQILGQKVEFLVSFYNNEISEKSEIFDDQFSVERPDGSNFTLKIRSTKLEDSAMYFCATAKTGDEQFFGPGTRLTVL.